The clone carrying this TCR beta chain has a handful of counts. Its specificity is not known. Germline CDR1 and CDR2: LNHDA and SQIVND (reference sequence). Trimming at V came to 6 bases and at J to 0 bases, leaving 16 bases not matched to a gene. The CDR3 consists of 20 residues. The sample originates from a study of coeliac disease. General study findings and limits: Intraepithelial and lamina propria fractions were not highly pure, so cross-contamination was possible. Known gliadin-specific TRB sequences: about 55% of the 18 coeliac samples, only 1 of 6 controls.

Measured with immunoSEQ multiplex PCR; TCRdb has only the in-frame clones, and not every one. The table shows 7,500 to 9,500 clones, with roughly 67% occurring only once. The sample comprised lamina propria lymphocytes from the gut. The sequence was obtained from an older woman with celiac disease. The chain links TRBV19 to TRBJ2-1; 11 nucleotides match TRBD2. The CDR3 region has the DNA TGTGCCAGTAGGGAAGGTGGGCGGCTAGCGGGAGGTAGCTCCTACAATGAGCAGTTCTTC. This gives the protein CASREGGRLAGGSSYNEQFF.